The clone carrying this T cell receptor (beta chain) came up a few times. The sample originates from a study of early T cells in non-severe SARS-CoV-2 infection. Turning to the study itself: Alpha and beta chains were unpaired, from unsorted whole-blood bulk RNA.

This CDR3 has 14 residues. Germline loops: CDR1 KGHDR, CDR2 SFDVKD. V shed 8 bases, J shed 8 bases, and the junction held 9 bases outside the gene matches. TCRdb passed the 5' RACE reads through MiXCR, listing each CDR3 protein once. The repertoire has 100,000 to 140,000 distinct CDR3 sequences, 11% of them found once; the top ten carry approximately 7.3%. Sample: whole blood. This receptor was identified in an adult who was a healthcare worker with PCR-confirmed SARS-CoV-2 infection or an uninfected control (not recorded which). This sequence joins TRBV24-1 and TRBJ2-1, with 9 bases matching TRBD1. CDR3 in DNA: TGTGCCACCAAGGCTGTCACAGGGGGCGATGAGCAGTTCTTC. Its protein product is CATKAVTGGDEQFF.